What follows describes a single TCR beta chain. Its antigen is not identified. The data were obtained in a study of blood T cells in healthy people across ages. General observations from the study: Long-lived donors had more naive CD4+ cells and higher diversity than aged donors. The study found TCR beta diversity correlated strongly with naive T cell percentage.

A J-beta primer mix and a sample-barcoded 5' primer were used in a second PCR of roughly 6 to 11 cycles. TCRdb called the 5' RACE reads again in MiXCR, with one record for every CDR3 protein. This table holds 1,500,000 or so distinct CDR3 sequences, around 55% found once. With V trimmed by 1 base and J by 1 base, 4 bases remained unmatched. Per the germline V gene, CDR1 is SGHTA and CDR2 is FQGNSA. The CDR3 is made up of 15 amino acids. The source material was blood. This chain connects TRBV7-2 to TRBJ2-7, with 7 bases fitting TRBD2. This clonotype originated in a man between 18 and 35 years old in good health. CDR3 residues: CASSLELAESYEQYF. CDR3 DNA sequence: TGTGCCAGCAGCTTAGAGCTAGCGGAGTCCTACGAGCAGTACTTC.